The following is a T cell receptor beta chain sequence with its context. The antigen is unknown. Per germline, CDR1 SGHTA and CDR2 FQGNSA. Deletions cut 1 base from V and 4 bases from J, with 10 bases between. The CDR3 extends over 14 amino acids. The sample's treatment: some 20 received Ad26.COV2.S at low or high dose, single or two shots; about 5 received placebo; per-sample allocation not given. Samples analyzed were those drawn on day 63 after the first vaccine or placebo injection. An adult of 18-55 years in Boston served as donor. Using immunoSEQ multiplex PCR, the repertoire was profiled, and TCRdb retains in-frame clones only, with some absent. The data contain roughly 420,000 clones, around 89% of them seen just once; the ten biggest clones take up approximately 4%. This sample was taken from a study of Ad26.COV2.S vaccination and SARS-CoV-2 variants. Study conclusions and caveats: There was a possibility that the TCR breadth and depth analyses underestimated total T cell responses. It was found that vaccine and placebo recipients had similar non-spike TCR breadth. Breadth, reportedly substantial, characterized the spike-specific CD8+ and CD4+ T cell responses after vaccination.

This chain uses TRBV7-2 with TRBJ2-5; the D call may be TRBD1 or TRBD2 (5 bases each). The material was peripheral blood, obtained in a trial of Ad26.COV2.S vaccine versus placebo. This clonotype was sampled from a person aged 18 to 65 who received the Ad26.COV2.S COVID-19 vaccine or a placebo. The chain's CDR3 is CASSLVGGLETQYF. The DNA for the CDR3 is TGTGCCAGCAGCTTAGTTGGGGGATTAGAGACCCAGTACTTC.